A single sample is the source of the 27 T cell receptor beta chains below, sequenced in a study of technical replicates of blood from a handful of donors (dated by TCRdb to about 2017). Libraries were prepared through the immunoSEQ multiplex PCR assay. Imported from immuneACCESS, the table was reduced by TCRdb to in-frame sequences with V and J called. These copies leave out some clones; in studies compared against another copy, an unresolved V gene accounts for under half, and the cause of the remainder is not known. This sample lists around 93,000 clones; around 93% were detected once. The ten largest clones capture less than 0.35% of the sample. Sequenced input: T cells isolated from PBMCs. Receptor source: a human donor in good health.

This clone showed up just once. The chain recombines TRBV30 with TRBJ2-1; 14 nucleotides align to TRBD2. J gave up 8 bases and V 1 base, and 10 bases lay outside the gene matches. Germline loops: CDR1 GTSNPN, CDR2 SVGIG (reference sequence). The CDR3 sequence is 17 residues long. CDR3 in amino acids: CAWSGISGLAGAYEQFF. The CDR3 DNA reads as TGTGCCTGGAGTGGAATATCGGGACTAGCGGGAGCATATGAGCAGTTCTTC.

This rearrangement joins TRBV19 to TRBJ1-4; TRBD1 aligns across 8 bases. CDR3 size: 16 residues. Per germline, CDR1 LNHDA and CDR2 SQIVND (reference sequence). V shed 4 bases, J shed 0 bases, and the junction held 4 bases outside the gene matches. The CDR3 DNA follows: TGTGCCAGTAGTAACTACAGGGGGTCAACTAATGAAAAACTGTTTTTT. Translating gives CASSNYRGSTNEKLFF.

This clone is medium-sized by share. The J gene is TRBJ1-2, the V gene TRBV29-1; 9 bases align to TRBD1. This CDR3 spans 12 amino acids. Germline values: CDR1 SQVTM, CDR2 ANQGSEA. The V and J ends lost 5 bases and 4 bases, in that order; junction bases with no gene match: 2. CDR3 nucleotide sequence: TGCAGCGTTTCGGACAGGGGCTATGGCTACACCTTC. It specifies CSVSDRGYGYTF.

CDR3 sequence reads: CASSLQGDVTTEAFF. The CDR3 DNA reads TGTGCCAGCAGCTTGCAGGGGGACGTGACAACTGAAGCTTTCTTT. The V call is TRBV5-4, the J call TRBJ1-1; 7 bases are a match to TRBD1. The V gene's germline CDR1 is SGHNT and CDR2 YYREEE (reference sequence). This CDR3 contains 15 residues. V lost 1 base, J lost 5 bases, and 8 bases stayed unmatched.

The rearrangement uses TRBV5-3 and TRBJ2-5, with a tentative D call TRBD1 (5 bases). TRBV5-3 is designated an ORF whose function remains uncertain. V was pared by 4 bases and J by 7 bases, with 20 bases between. The CDR3 has 15 amino acids. The CDR3 nucleotides read TGTGCCAGAAGCCAACCTACGGAAGGGGAAGGGACCCAGTACTTC. Translation gives CARSQPTEGEGTQYF.

The chain uses TRBV10-3 and TRBJ1-5, with D hard to call. Trimming removed 10 bases from V and 3 bases from J, with 13 bases in between. The CDR3 spans 13 residues. The V gene's germline CDR1 is ENHRY and CDR2 SYGVKD. The CDR3 loop is CATRLSDNQPQHF. CDR3 sequence (DNA): TGTGCCACTCGACTTTCTGACAATCAGCCCCAGCATTTT.

As for this clone: Other nucleotide sequences from this sample produce the same CDR3. The rearrangement uses TRBV6-5 and TRBJ1-5, with 8 bases lining up with TRBD1. This CDR3 comprises 14 residues. Per the germline V gene, CDR1 is MNHEY and CDR2 is SVGAGI. Unmatched junction bases numbered 5, after V lost 6 bases and J lost 4 bases. The CDR3 reads CASSRDRGNQPQHF. CDR3 nucleotides: TGTGCCAGCAGCCGCGACAGGGGTAATCAGCCCCAGCATTTT.

The chain recombines TRBV18 with TRBJ2-2; the D gene is possibly TRBD2 (5 bases). The V and J ends lost 4 bases and 1 base respectively, with 16 bases between them. CDR1 and CDR2 (germline): KGHSH, LQKENI. This CDR3 spans 17 amino acids. The CDR3 loop reads CASSLDVSGGNTGELFF. The CDR3 DNA reads as TGTGCCAGCTCACTCGACGTGAGCGGAGGGAACACCGGGGAGCTGTTTTTT.

The gene calls are TRBV5-1 and TRBJ2-7; 7 bases are shared with TRBD2. V shed 0 bases, J shed 5 bases, and the junction held 5 bases outside the gene matches. This CDR3 spans 14 amino acids. Germline values: CDR1 SGHRS, CDR2 YFSETQ. CDR3 sequence: CASSLAGLDHEQYF. The CDR3 DNA reads TGCGCCAGCAGCTTGGCAGGACTAGATCACGAGCAGTACTTC.

V gene TRBV7-8 combines with J gene TRBJ2-3, with 10 bases identical to TRBD1. Per germline, CDR1 SGHVS and CDR2 FQNEAQ. The CDR3 runs 15 residues. V shed 4 bases, J shed 4 bases, and the junction held 5 bases outside the gene matches. CDR3: CASSSGQGLADTQYF. CDR3 nucleotide sequence: TGTGCCAGCAGCTCGGGACAGGGGTTAGCAGATACGCAGTATTTT.

The chain combines TRBV19 with TRBJ2-1, with D perhaps TRBD2 (6 bases). The germline gives CDR1 LNHDA, CDR2 SQIVND (reference sequence). The CDR3 has 16 amino acids. Trimming took off 8 bases at V and 5 bases at J, with 22 bases between the two ends. In nucleotides, the CDR3 is TGTGCCAGTTTAGAGCGAGGATGGGGGGTAAACAATGAGCAGTTCTTC. This encodes CASLERGWGVNNEQFF.

J is TRBJ2-5 and V is TRBV5-1; 7 positions agree with TRBD2. V lost 4 bases and J lost 4; bases outside the gene matches: 10. CDR3 length: 15 residues. Germline V gene lookup returns CDR1 SGHRS and CDR2 YFSETQ. CDR3 region: CASSAGANIGETQYF. The CDR3 DNA follows: TGCGCCAGCAGCGCGGGAGCTAATATAGGAGAGACCCAGTACTTC.

The CDR3 spells CASSISGGLAKNIQYF. The CDR3 coding sequence is TGTGCCAGTAGTATCTCAGGGGGCCTAGCCAAAAACATTCAGTACTTC. The rearrangement joins TRBV19 to TRBJ2-4; 8 bases agree with TRBD1. The CDR3 totals 16 residues. The germline CDR1 and CDR2 sequences are LNHDA and SQIVND (reference sequence). Losses at the gene ends were 3 bases for V and 0 bases for J; bases not matched to a gene: 4.

This sequence joins TRBV6-5 and TRBJ1-2; no clear D gene. V was trimmed by 7 bases and J by 4 bases, leaving 13 bases between them. The CDR3 has 13 amino acids. CDR1 and CDR2 from the germline V gene are MNHEY and SVGAGI. CDR3 bases: TGTGCCAGCACGACGACCGAGCGCTATGGCTACACCTTC. As protein: CASTTTERYGYTF.

This chain links TRBV4-1 with TRBJ2-3; the D gene is possibly TRBD1 (5 bases). This CDR3 comprises 14 residues. Trimming stripped 4 bases from V and 0 bases from J, with 8 bases between. The germline CDR1 and CDR2 sequences are MGHRA and YSYEKL. In nucleotides, the CDR3 is TGCGCCAGCAGCCCCCGACAGAGCACAGATACGCAGTATTTT. Encoded protein: CASSPRQSTDTQYF.

The chain combines TRBV5-6 with TRBJ2-4; 9 nucleotides match TRBD1. Trimming at V came to 4 bases and at J to 8 bases, leaving 4 bases not matched to a gene. The CDR3 spans 13 residues. The V gene's germline CDR1 is SGHDT and CDR2 YYEEEE. The DNA for the CDR3 is TGTGCCAGCAGCCGGGACAGGGAAGACATTCAGTACTTC. Its translation: CASSRDREDIQYF.

J is TRBJ1-5 and V is TRBV5-4, with unresolved D. V was cut by 0 bases and J by 5 bases, with 6 bases left in between. The CDR3 runs to 13 residues. Looked up from germline, CDR1 is SGHNT and CDR2 is YYREEE (reference sequence). The DNA of the CDR3 is TGTGCCAGCAGCTTGGCCGGGGATCAGCCCCAGCATTTT. Residues: CASSLAGDQPQHF.

This chain joins TRBV5-1 and TRBJ2-5; the D is unclear. V lost 4 bases to trimming and J lost 5 bases, with 15 bases between them. The germline V gene has CDR1 SGHRS and CDR2 YFSETQ. The CDR3 length is 14 residues. CDR3 in amino acids: CASSPSQVTETQYF. The CDR3 region has the DNA TGCGCCAGCAGCCCCTCCCAGGTTACGGAGACCCAGTACTTC.

The chain recombines TRBV6-5 with TRBJ2-7, with a weak D call TRBD2 (5 bases). The V end was cut by 2 bases, the J end by 6 bases, with 11 bases between. Germline loops: CDR1 MNHEY, CDR2 SVGAGI. The CDR3 has 13 residues. The CDR3 coding sequence is TGTGCCAGCAGTTACGGGGTGAGCGGCGAGCAGTACTTC. Amino acid sequence: CASSYGVSGEQYF.

The V and J genes are TRBV5-1 and TRBJ2-3; TRBD2 matches 16 bases. Germline values: CDR1 SGHRS, CDR2 YFSETQ. The CDR3 is 17 amino acids. V lost 8 bases to trimming and J lost 2 bases; unmatched junction nucleotides: 8. The CDR3 nucleotides are TGCGCCAGAGATCCGGGACTAGCGGGAGGGCTCACAGATACGCAGTATTTT. Protein product: CARDPGLAGGLTDTQYF.

The chain links TRBV30 to TRBJ2-7; 7 nucleotides line up with TRBD2. V dropped 0 bases and J dropped 6; count of bases not matched to a gene: 14. Germline lookup yields CDR1 GTSNPN and CDR2 SVGIG (reference sequence). CDR3 size: 16 residues. CDR3 region: CAWSVSLGVAGIEQYF. CDR3 DNA sequence: TGTGCCTGGAGTGTATCCCTCGGGGTAGCGGGTATCGAGCAGTACTTC.

The chain links TRBV10-3 to TRBJ1-4, with D perhaps matching TRBD1 (6 bases). The CDR3 is 11 residues long. Germline V gives CDR1 ENHRY, CDR2 SYGVKD. Trimming removed 6 bases at V and 8 bases at J, with 7 bases between. CDR3 sequence reads: CAISQGEKLFF. CDR3 DNA sequence: TGTGCCATCAGCCAGGGGGAAAAACTGTTTTTT.

This chain connects TRBV6-5 to TRBJ2-7; D is perhaps TRBD2 (5 bases). CDR1 and CDR2 from the germline V gene are MNHEY and SVGAGI. Trimming removed 6 bases from V and 3 bases from J, with 9 bases in between. The CDR3 spans 12 residues. The CDR3 sequence: CASSLGGYEQYF. The CDR3 DNA follows: TGTGCCAGCAGCCTAGGAGGCTACGAGCAGTACTTC.

The genes are TRBV6-1 and TRBJ2-1, with D possibly TRBD1 on 6 matching bases. The CDR3 extends over 11 amino acids. Between the trimmed V and J ends, which lost 10 bases and 4 bases, there was a span of 8 bases. CDR1 and CDR2 from the germline V gene are MNHNS and SASEGT. CDR3 DNA: TGTGCCAAGGGGGTTTACAATGAGCAGTTCTTC. Its protein is CAKGVYNEQFF.

In its sample, this clone was seen once. The chain uses TRBV15 and TRBJ2-7; no definite D call. V lost 1 base, J lost 3 bases, and 7 bases lay in between. CDR3 size: 13 residues. From germline, CDR1 is LNHNV and CDR2 YYDKDF (reference sequence). The CDR3 coding sequence is TGTGCCACCAGCAGAGGAGAATTCTACGAGCAGTACTTC. Amino acid sequence: CATSRGEFYEQYF.

The rearrangement joins TRBV4-2 to TRBJ1-2; D not certain. The ends were cut back, 0 bases at V and 2 bases at J, with 10 bases in the middle. CDR1 LGHNA and CDR2 YNFKEQ come from the germline V gene. The CDR3 contains 15 residues. The CDR3 coding sequence is TGTGCCAGCAGCCAAGAACGGCAGGTCAACTATGGCTACACCTTC. Protein product: CASSQERQVNYGYTF.

As for this clone: The junction departs from the called germline gene at one end, perhaps through a read error. The chain couples TRBV30 to TRBJ2-4; possible D gene TRBD1, 5 bases. The CDR3 runs to 11 residues. Germline V CDR1 and CDR2: GTSNPN, SVGIG (reference sequence). In DNA, the CDR3 is TGTGCCTGGAGTGCAACTGACAGTTTGGTCTTC. Amino acid sequence: CAWSATDSLVF. The entire variable domain, with the rest obtained from reference TRBV30 and TRBJ2-4, is as follows: SQTIHQWPATLVQPVGSPLSLECTVEGTSNPNLYWYRQAAGRGLQLLFYSVGIGQISSEVPQNLSASRPQDRQFILSSKKLLLSDSGFYLCAWSATDSLVFGAGTRLSVL.